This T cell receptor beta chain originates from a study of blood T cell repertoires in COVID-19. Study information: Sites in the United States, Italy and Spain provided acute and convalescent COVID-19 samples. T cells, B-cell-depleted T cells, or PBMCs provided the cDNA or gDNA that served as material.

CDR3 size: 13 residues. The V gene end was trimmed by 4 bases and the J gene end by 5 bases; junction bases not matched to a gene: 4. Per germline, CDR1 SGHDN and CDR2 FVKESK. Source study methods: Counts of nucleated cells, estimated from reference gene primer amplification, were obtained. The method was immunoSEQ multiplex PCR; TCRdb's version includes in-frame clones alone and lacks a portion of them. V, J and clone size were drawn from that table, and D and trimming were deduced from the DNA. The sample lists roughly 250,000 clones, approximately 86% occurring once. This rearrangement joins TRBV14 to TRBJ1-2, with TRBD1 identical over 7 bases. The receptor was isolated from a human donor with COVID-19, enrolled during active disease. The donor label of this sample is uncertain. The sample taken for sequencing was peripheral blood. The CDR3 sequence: CASSPGTVYGYTF. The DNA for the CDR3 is TGTGCCAGCAGCCCAGGGACAGTATATGGCTACACCTTC.